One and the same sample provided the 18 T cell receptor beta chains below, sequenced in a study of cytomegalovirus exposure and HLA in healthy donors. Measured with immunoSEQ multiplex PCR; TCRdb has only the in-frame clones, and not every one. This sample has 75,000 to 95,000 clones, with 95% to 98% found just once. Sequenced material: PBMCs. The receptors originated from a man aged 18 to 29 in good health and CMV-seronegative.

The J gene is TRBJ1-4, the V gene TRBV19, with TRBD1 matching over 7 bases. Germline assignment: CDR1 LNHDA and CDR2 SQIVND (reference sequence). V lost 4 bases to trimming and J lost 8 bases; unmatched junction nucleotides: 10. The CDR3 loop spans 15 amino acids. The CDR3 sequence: CASSTTTGAEEKLFF. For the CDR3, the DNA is TGTGCCAGTAGTACGACCACAGGGGCGGAAGAAAAACTGTTTTTT.

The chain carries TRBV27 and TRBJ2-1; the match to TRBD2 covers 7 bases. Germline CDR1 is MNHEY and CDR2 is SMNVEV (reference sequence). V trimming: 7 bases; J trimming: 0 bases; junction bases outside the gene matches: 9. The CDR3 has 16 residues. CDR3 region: CASNFFSGPSYNEQFF. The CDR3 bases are TGTGCCAGCAACTTCTTTAGCGGGCCCTCCTACAATGAGCAGTTCTTC.

CDR3 bases: TGCGCCAGCAGTGAGTCGGCTAGCGGGAGGGGGCAGGATACGCAGTATTTT. Amino acid sequence: CASSESASGRGQDTQYF. The genes are TRBV10-1 and TRBJ2-3, with TRBD2 matching 12 bases. CDR1 and CDR2 from the germline V gene are WNHNN and SYGVQD (reference sequence). Losses at the gene ends were 0 bases for V and 6 bases for J; bases not matched to a gene: 7. This CDR3 comprises 17 residues.

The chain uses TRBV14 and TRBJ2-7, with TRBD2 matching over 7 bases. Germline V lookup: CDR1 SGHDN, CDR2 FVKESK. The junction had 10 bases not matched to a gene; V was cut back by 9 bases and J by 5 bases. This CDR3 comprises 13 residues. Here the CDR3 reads CASQRDPYDEQYF. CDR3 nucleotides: TGTGCCAGTCAGCGGGACCCGTACGACGAGCAGTACTTC.

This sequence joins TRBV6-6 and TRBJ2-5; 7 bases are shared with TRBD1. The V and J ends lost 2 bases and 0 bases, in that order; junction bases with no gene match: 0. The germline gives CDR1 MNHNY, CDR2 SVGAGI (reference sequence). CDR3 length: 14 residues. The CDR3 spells CASSYQGDQETQYF. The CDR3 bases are TGTGCCAGCAGTTACCAGGGGGACCAAGAGACCCAGTACTTC.

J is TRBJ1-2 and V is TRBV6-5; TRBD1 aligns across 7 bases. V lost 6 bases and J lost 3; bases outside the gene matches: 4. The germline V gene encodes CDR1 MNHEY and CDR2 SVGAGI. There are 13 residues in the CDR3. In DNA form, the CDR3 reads TGTGCCAGCAGACTCACAGGGGACTATGGCTACACCTTC. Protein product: CASRLTGDYGYTF.

CDR3 protein: CASSLRLAGVDNEQFF. CDR3 DNA sequence: TGTGCCAGCAGTTTGAGACTAGCGGGAGTTGATAATGAGCAGTTCTTC. The chain is built from TRBV6-5 and TRBJ2-1; 12 bases align to TRBD2. This CDR3 region has 16 residues. V was clipped by 4 bases and J by 7 bases; unmatched bases: 8. Germline CDR1 and CDR2: MNHEY and SVGAGI.

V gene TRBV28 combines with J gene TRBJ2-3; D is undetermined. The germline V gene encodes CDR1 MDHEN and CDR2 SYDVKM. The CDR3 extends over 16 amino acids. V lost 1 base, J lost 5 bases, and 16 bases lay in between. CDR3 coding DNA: TGTGCCAGCAGTTTATCCCCTTCAGGCCTCAGAGATACGCAGTATTTT. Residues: CASSLSPSGLRDTQYF.

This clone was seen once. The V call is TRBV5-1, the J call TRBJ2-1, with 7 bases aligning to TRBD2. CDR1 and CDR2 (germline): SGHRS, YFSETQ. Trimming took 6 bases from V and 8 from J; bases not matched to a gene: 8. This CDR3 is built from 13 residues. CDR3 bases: TGCGCCAGCACGGTAGCGGGCGGGCATGAGCAGTTCTTC. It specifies CASTVAGGHEQFF.

The CDR3 region has the DNA TGCGCCAGCAGCCACCCCGGGGCGGGAGGAGAGACCCAGTACTTC. It specifies CASSHPGAGGETQYF. The chain carries TRBV4-1 and TRBJ2-5; TRBD2 matches 8 bases. Germline V gene lookup returns CDR1 MGHRA and CDR2 YSYEKL. The ends lost 3 bases at V and 4 bases at J; junction bases unmatched: 7. There are 15 residues in the CDR3.

The CDR3 region has the DNA TGTGCCAGCAGCTTAGTCTTAGGGGAGGCTTCCTACACCGGGGAGCTGTTTTTT. It translates to CASSLVLGEASYTGELFF. J is TRBJ2-2 and V is TRBV11-1; TRBD2 might be the D (6 bases). CDR1 and CDR2 (germline): SGHAT, FQDESV (reference sequence). The CDR3 has 18 amino acids. V was clipped by 1 base and J by 3 bases, with 18 bases between them.

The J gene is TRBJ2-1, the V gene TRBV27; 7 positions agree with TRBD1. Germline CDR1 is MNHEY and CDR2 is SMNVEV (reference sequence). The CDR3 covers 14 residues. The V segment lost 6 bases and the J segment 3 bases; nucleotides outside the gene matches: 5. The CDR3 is CASSAGTDYNEQFF. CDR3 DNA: TGTGCCAGCAGCGCCGGGACAGACTACAATGAGCAGTTCTTC.

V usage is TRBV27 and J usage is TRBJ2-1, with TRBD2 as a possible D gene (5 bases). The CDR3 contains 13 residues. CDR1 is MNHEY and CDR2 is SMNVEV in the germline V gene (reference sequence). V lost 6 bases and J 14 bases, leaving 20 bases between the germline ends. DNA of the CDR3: TGTGCCAGCAGCGACCTTTTGAGTAGGGAGAAGTTCTTC. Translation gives CASSDLLSREKFF.

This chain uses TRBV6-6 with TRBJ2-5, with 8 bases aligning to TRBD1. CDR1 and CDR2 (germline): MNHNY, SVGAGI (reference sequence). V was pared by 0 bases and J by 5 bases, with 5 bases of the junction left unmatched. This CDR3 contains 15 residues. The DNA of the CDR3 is TGTGCCAGCAGTTACTCGTCAGGGGGCGGTGAGACCCAGTACTTC. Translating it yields CASSYSSGGGETQYF.

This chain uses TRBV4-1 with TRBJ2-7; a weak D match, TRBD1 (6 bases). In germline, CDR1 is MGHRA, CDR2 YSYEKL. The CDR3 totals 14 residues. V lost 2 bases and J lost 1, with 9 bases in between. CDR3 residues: CASSQFGTSYEQYF. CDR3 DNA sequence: TGCGCCAGCAGCCAATTTGGGACATCCTACGAGCAGTACTTC.

The CDR3, as DNA: TGTGCCAGCGCAGGTGGCACGAACACCGGGGAGCTGTTTTTT. Amino acids: CASAGGTNTGELFF. V and J are TRBV27 and TRBJ2-2; D is ambiguous. The V end was cut by 8 bases, the J end by 0 bases, with 10 bases between. The CDR3 loop spans 14 amino acids. Germline V gene lookup returns CDR1 MNHEY and CDR2 SMNVEV (reference sequence).

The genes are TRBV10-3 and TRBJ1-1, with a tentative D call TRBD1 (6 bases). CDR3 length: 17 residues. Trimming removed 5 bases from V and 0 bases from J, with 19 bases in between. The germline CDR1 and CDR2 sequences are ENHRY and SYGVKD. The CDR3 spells CAISLSGVGVLNTEAFF. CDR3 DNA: TGTGCCATCAGTCTTTCAGGGGTGGGCGTTTTGAACACTGAAGCTTTCTTT.

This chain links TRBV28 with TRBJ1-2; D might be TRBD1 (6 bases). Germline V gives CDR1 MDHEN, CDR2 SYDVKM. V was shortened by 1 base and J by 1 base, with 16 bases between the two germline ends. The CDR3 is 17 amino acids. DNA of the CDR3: TGTGCCAGCAGTTTATCAGGGGATAAGGCCAGTAACTATGGCTACACCTTC. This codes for CASSLSGDKASNYGYTF.